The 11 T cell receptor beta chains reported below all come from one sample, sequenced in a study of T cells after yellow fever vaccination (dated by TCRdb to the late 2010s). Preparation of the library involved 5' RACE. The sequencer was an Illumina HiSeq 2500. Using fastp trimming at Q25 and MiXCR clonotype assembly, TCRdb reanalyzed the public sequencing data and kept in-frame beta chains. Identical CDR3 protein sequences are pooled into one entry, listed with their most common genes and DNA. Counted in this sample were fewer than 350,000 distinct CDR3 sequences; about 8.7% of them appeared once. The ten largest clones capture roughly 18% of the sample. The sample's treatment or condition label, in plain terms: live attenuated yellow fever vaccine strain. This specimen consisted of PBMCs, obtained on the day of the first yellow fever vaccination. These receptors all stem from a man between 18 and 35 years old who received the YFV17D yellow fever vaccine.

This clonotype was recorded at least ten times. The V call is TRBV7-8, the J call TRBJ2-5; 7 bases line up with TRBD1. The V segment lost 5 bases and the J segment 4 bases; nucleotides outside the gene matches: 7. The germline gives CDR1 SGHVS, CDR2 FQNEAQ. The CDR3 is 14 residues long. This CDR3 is CASSPDRLRETQYF. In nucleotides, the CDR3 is TGTGCCAGCAGCCCGGACAGGCTTAGAGAGACCCAGTACTTC.

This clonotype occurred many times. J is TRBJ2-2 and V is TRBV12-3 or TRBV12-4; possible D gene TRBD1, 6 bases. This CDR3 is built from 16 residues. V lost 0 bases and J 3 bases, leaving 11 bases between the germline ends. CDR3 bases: TGTGCCAGCAGTTTAGCCCAGGGGTCGTACACCGGGGAGCTGTTTTTT. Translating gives CASSLAQGSYTGELFF.

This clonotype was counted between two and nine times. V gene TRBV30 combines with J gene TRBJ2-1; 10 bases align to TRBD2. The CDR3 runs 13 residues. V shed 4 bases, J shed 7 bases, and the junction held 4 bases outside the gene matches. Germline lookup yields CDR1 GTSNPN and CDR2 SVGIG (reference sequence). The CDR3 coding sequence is TGTGCCTGGACGGCTAGCGGGAGAAATGAGCAGTTCTTC. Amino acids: CAWTASGRNEQFF.

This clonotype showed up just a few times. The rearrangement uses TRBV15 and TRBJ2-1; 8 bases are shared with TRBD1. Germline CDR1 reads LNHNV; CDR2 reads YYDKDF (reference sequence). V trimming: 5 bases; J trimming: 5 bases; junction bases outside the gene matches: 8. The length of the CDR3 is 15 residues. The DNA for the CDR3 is TGTGCCACCAGCGTCGAGGACAGGGATCACAATGAGCAGTTCTTC. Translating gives CATSVEDRDHNEQFF. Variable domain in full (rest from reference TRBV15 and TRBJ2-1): DAMVIQNPRYQVTQFGKPVTLSCSQTLNHNVMYWYQQKSSQAPKLLFHYYDKDFNNEADTPDNFQSRRPNTSFCFLDIRSPGLGDTAMYLCATSVEDRDHNEQFFGPGTRLTVL.

The CDR3 DNA reads as TGTGCCAGCAGTTTGGGGGACAGGGAGGGGTCTGAAGCTTTCTTT. This codes for CASSLGDREGSEAFF. The genes are TRBV28 and TRBJ1-1; 9 positions match TRBD1. The germline gives CDR1 MDHEN, CDR2 SYDVKM. This CDR3 comprises 15 residues. Trimming took 3 bases from V and 6 from J; bases not matched to a gene: 8.

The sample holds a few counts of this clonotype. This chain's CDR3 is CSAEDTAGYGYTF. The CDR3 DNA reads TGCAGTGCTGAGGACACCGCCGGCTATGGCTACACCTTC. J is TRBJ1-2 and V is TRBV20-1; tentatively, D is TRBD1 (5 bases). CDR1 and CDR2 (germline): DFQATT, SNEGSKA (reference sequence). The CDR3 length is 13 residues. The V gene lost 5 bases and the J gene lost 4 bases, with 14 bases spanning the gap.

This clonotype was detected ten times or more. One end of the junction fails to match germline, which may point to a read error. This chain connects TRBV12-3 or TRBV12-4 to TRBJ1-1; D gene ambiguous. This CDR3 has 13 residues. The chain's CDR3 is CASSLSLRTGAFF. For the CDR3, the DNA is TGTGCCAGCAGTTTAAGTTTGAGGACTGGAGCTTTCTTT.

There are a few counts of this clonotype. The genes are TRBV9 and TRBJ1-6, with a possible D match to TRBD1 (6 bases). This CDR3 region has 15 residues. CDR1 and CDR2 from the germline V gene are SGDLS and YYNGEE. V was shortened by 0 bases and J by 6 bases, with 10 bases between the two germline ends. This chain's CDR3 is CASSVAGATNSPLHF. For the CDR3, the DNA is TGTGCCAGCAGCGTAGCAGGGGCAACTAATTCACCCCTCCACTTT. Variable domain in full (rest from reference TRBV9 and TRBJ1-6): DSGVTQTPKHLITATGQRVTLRCSPRSGDLSVYWYQQSLDQGLQFLIQYYNGEERAKGNILERFSAQQFPDLHSELNLSSLELGDSALYFCASSVAGATNSPLHFGNGTRLTVT.

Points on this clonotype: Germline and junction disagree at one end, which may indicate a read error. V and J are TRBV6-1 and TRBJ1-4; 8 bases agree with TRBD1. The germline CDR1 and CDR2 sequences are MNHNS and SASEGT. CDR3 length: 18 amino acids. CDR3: CASSEAGRGQGGNEKLFF. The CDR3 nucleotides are TGTGCCAGCAGTGAAGCCGGACGAGGACAGGGTGGTAATGAAAAACTGTTTTTC.

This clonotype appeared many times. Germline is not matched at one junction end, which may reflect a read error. The CDR3 here is CASSLGGPGRSSGRAF. CDR3 in DNA: TGTGCCAGCAGTTTAGGGGGTCCAGGACGGTCCTCTGGTAGGGCTTTC. The rearrangement joins TRBV28 to TRBJ2-6; D may match TRBD1 or TRBD2 (5 bases each). This CDR3 region has 16 residues. Germline CDR1 and CDR2: MDHEN and SYDVKM.

The CDR3 DNA follows: TGTGCCAGCAGCTTAGATCAAGCTGGGTACGGCTACACCTTC. Protein sequence: CASSLDQAGYGYTF. The chain combines TRBV11-2 with TRBJ1-2; D ambiguous. V was clipped by 0 bases and J by 8 bases, with 13 bases between them. Germline loops: CDR1 SGHAT, CDR2 FQNNGV. The CDR3 has 14 amino acids.